One and the same sample provided the 29 T cell receptor beta chains below, sequenced in a study of OX40 agonist ivuxolimab in advanced cancers. Using immunoSEQ multiplex PCR, the repertoire was profiled, and TCRdb retains in-frame clones only, with some absent. This sample has roughly 36,000 clones, with around 80% found just once. The sample in question was CD4+ or CD8+ T cells sorted from blood, obtained in a trial of the OX40 agonist ivuxolimab. The source of these receptors is an adult with an advanced solid tumor such as melanoma, head and neck, liver or kidney cancer.

This clone was seen more than once but under ten times. The gene calls are TRBV30 and TRBJ1-6; D gene unclear. The germline CDR1 and CDR2 sequences are GTSNPN and SVGIG (reference sequence). This CDR3 is 15 amino acids long. V gave up 5 bases and J gave up 7 bases, with 18 bases separating them. Here the CDR3 DNA reads TGTGCCTGGGTTAGAGAAAGGCCTCGGAATTCACCCCTCCACTTT. Protein sequence: CAWVRERPRNSPLHF.

The chain recombines TRBV5-5 with TRBJ2-2, with D tentatively TRBD2 (6 bases). CDR3 length equals 14 residues. CDR1 is SGHKS and CDR2 is YYEKEE in the germline V gene (reference sequence). Between the trimmed V and J ends, which lost 4 bases and 3 bases, there was a span of 10 bases. For the CDR3, the DNA is TGTGCCAGCAGCCCGGACTACTACACCGGGGAGCTGTTTTTT. Residues: CASSPDYYTGELFF.

V gene TRBV10-3 combines with J gene TRBJ2-1; D unresolved. The germline gives CDR1 ENHRY, CDR2 SYGVKD. Trimming shortened V by 0 bases and J by 6 bases, and 9 bases separated the two germline ends. This CDR3 contains 14 residues. The CDR3 nucleotides are TGTGCCATCAGTGAGTCGTCCCGCCCCAATGAGCAGTTCTTC. It encodes CAISESSRPNEQFF.

The rearrangement uses TRBV11-2 and TRBJ1-1; 9 bases agree with TRBD1. V lost 5 bases and J lost 6; bases outside the gene matches: 10. The CDR3 contains 15 residues. Per the germline V gene, CDR1 is SGHAT and CDR2 is FQNNGV. This chain's CDR3 is CASSPYQGQGPEAFF. CDR3 sequence (DNA): TGTGCCAGCAGCCCATACCAAGGACAGGGGCCTGAAGCTTTCTTT.

The rearrangement links TRBV4-1 to TRBJ1-1; D is ambiguous. Germline CDR1 is MGHRA and CDR2 is YSYEKL. The CDR3 contains 14 residues. Trimming left V 5 bases short and J 1 base short, with 11 bases between. The DNA of the CDR3 is TGCGCCAGCAGCGACCCCTTCAGGAACACTGAAGCTTTCTTT. As protein: CASSDPFRNTEAFF.

The chain recombines TRBV5-6 with TRBJ1-6; D remains unclear. Trimming stripped 0 bases from V and 5 bases from J, with 6 bases between. This CDR3 has 14 amino acids. Germline loops: CDR1 SGHDT, CDR2 YYEEEE. CDR3 sequence reads: CASSLGRDNSPLHF. The CDR3 DNA sequence: TGTGCCAGCAGCTTGGGAAGGGATAATTCACCCCTCCACTTT. The full variable domain, with the rest looked up from reference TRBV5-6 and TRBJ1-6, is DAGVTQSPTHLIKTRGQQVTLRCSPKSGHDTVSWYQQALGQGPQFIFQYYEEEERQRGNFPDRFSGHQFPNYSSELNVNALLLGDSALYLCASSLGRDNSPLHFGNGTRLTVT.

The chain links TRBV7-8 to TRBJ2-2; D call uncertain. The CDR3 extends over 13 amino acids. V was clipped by 1 base and J by 7 bases, with 7 bases between them. Germline values: CDR1 SGHVS, CDR2 FQNEAQ. The CDR3 DNA is TGTGCCAGCAGCTTAGGCGGAGTCGGGGAGCTGTTTTTT. Translation: CASSLGGVGELFF.

In this sample, this clone turned up many times. Here the CDR3 reads CASSETGWYGYTF. CDR3 bases: TGTGCCAGCAGTGAGACAGGGTGGTATGGCTACACCTTC. The V and J genes are TRBV6-1 and TRBJ1-2, with 7 bases that match TRBD1. The CDR3 totals 13 residues. The germline V gene has CDR1 MNHNS and CDR2 SASEGT. Trimming removed 3 bases from V and 5 bases from J; junction bases left unmatched: 3.

The chain couples TRBV2 to TRBJ2-3, with TRBD2 matching 9 bases. CDR1 and CDR2 (germline): SNHLY, FYNNEI. The CDR3 covers 13 residues. The V segment lost 9 bases and the J segment 5 bases; nucleotides outside the gene matches: 6. CDR3 DNA: TGTGCCAGTACTCTAGCGGGGAGAGATACGCAGTATTTT. This translates into CASTLAGRDTQYF. The whole variable domain, remainder taken from reference TRBV2 and TRBJ2-3, is EPEVTQTPSHQVTQMGQEVILRCVPISNHLYFYWYRQILGQKVEFLVSFYNNEISEKSEIFDDQFSVERPDGSNFTLKIRSTKLEDSAMYFCASTLAGRDTQYFGPGTRLTVL.

The CDR3 reads CASSPTGDQPQHF. CDR3 coding DNA: TGTGCCAGCTCACCTACAGGGGATCAGCCCCAGCATTTT. This chain connects TRBV18 to TRBJ1-5; 7 nucleotides agree with TRBD1. The CDR3 contains 13 residues. The junction had 1 base not matched to a gene; V was cut back by 3 bases and J by 5 bases. The germline V gene encodes CDR1 KGHSH and CDR2 LQKENI.

The chain combines TRBV4-1 with TRBJ2-5; TRBD2 matches 7 bases. Per the germline V gene, CDR1 is MGHRA and CDR2 is YSYEKL. This CDR3 is 15 amino acids long. J was trimmed by 1 base and V by 4 bases; bases with no gene match: 6. The CDR3 loop reads CASSRGLSRQETQYF. In nucleotides, the CDR3 is TGCGCCAGCAGCCGGGGACTATCCCGCCAAGAGACCCAGTACTTC.

The chain recombines TRBV29-1 with TRBJ1-1; TRBD1 is a possible D gene (5 bases). V dropped 7 bases and J dropped 3 bases, with 12 bases sitting between them. The CDR3 sequence is 12 residues long. The germline gives CDR1 SQVTM, CDR2 ANQGSEA. This CDR3 is CSGGREYTEAFF. The CDR3 DNA follows: TGCAGCGGGGGGAGGGAGTACACTGAAGCTTTCTTT.

This clone occurred once. This chain links TRBV6-5 with TRBJ2-4; no firm D call. V lost 2 bases, J lost 5 bases, and 7 bases lay in between. Germline lookup yields CDR1 MNHEY and CDR2 SVGAGI. The CDR3 totals 13 residues. This CDR3 is CASSYTPENIQYF. CDR3 DNA: TGTGCCAGCAGTTACACCCCAGAAAACATTCAGTACTTC.

The chain has TRBV18 and TRBJ1-1; D is ambiguous. The CDR3 extends over 13 amino acids. The ends were cut back, 4 bases at V and 1 base at J, with 7 bases in the middle. Germline values: CDR1 KGHSH, CDR2 LQKENI. The DNA for the CDR3 is TGTGCCAGCTCACAAAAGGAGAACACTGAAGCTTTCTTT. Protein sequence: CASSQKENTEAFF.

J is TRBJ1-2 and V is TRBV18; D is ambiguous. Per the germline V gene, CDR1 is KGHSH and CDR2 is LQKENI. V was pared by 5 bases and J by 5 bases, with 15 bases between. The CDR3 is 14 amino acids. CDR3 coding DNA: TGTGCCAGCTCAACAGATTCCGGGAGGTATGGCTACACCTTC. Translated: CASSTDSGRYGYTF.

This sequence joins TRBV19 and TRBJ1-1, with a possible D match to TRBD1 (5 bases). The V and J ends lost 5 bases and 3 bases respectively, with 16 bases between them. The CDR3 is made up of 15 amino acids. Per germline, CDR1 LNHDA and CDR2 SQIVND (reference sequence). In DNA form, the CDR3 reads TGTGCCAGTAGTCCTTCGGGGCGCGGGGACACTGAAGCTTTCTTT. Its translation is CASSPSGRGDTEAFF.

This sequence joins TRBV7-8 and TRBJ2-3; unclear D gene. The CDR3 consists of 14 residues. V dropped 5 bases and J dropped 3 bases, with 12 bases sitting between them. Germline assignment: CDR1 SGHVS and CDR2 FQNEAQ. The CDR3 loop reads CASSPTGHTDTQYF. CDR3 DNA: TGTGCCAGCAGCCCCACGGGCCATACAGATACGCAGTATTTT.

V usage is TRBV19 and J usage is TRBJ1-1; no clear D gene. The CDR3 length is 15 residues. Trimming removed 4 bases at V and 4 bases at J, with 16 bases between. Germline V gives CDR1 LNHDA, CDR2 SQIVND (reference sequence). The CDR3 is CASSTRGRRGTEAFF. As DNA, the CDR3 is TGTGCCAGTAGTACTAGAGGGCGGCGGGGCACTGAAGCTTTCTTT.

The chain uses TRBV4-1 and TRBJ1-3; maybe TRBD1 (5 bases). The germline V and J ends were trimmed by 1 base and 0 bases, with 7 bases remaining between them. The CDR3 spans 15 residues. Per germline, CDR1 MGHRA and CDR2 YSYEKL. The CDR3 DNA follows: TGCGCCAGCAGCCAAGCCGGGACCTCTGGAAACACCATATATTTT. Translated: CASSQAGTSGNTIYF.

The chain joins TRBV4-2 to TRBJ1-5; D is unresolved. CDR3 size: 15 residues. Looked up from germline, CDR1 is LGHNA and CDR2 is YNFKEQ. The V gene lost 0 bases and the J gene lost 6 bases, with 12 bases spanning the gap. The DNA for the CDR3 is TGTGCCAGCAGCCAAGACGGAGGGAGGGCTCAGCCCCAGCATTTT. The encoded protein is CASSQDGGRAQPQHF.

The V call is TRBV5-1, the J call TRBJ1-1, with D tentatively TRBD1 (6 bases). V was trimmed by 6 bases and J by 4 bases, leaving 19 bases between them. The CDR3 totals 15 residues. Looked up from germline, CDR1 is SGHRS and CDR2 is YFSETQ. The CDR3 bases are TGCGCCAGCACCAAAGGGGGTTCGGGTGTCACTGAAGCTTTCTTT. Amino acids: CASTKGGSGVTEAFF.

The chain uses TRBV11-3 and TRBJ1-5; 7 bases agree with TRBD1. V lost 5 bases to trimming and J lost 1 base; unmatched junction nucleotides: 5. CDR1 and CDR2 from the germline V gene are SGHNT and YENEEA. The CDR3 runs 15 residues. The CDR3 reads CASSLGTESNQPQHF. DNA for the CDR3: TGTGCCAGCAGCCTAGGGACAGAGAGCAATCAGCCCCAGCATTTT. The full variable domain, in which reference TRBV11-3 and TRBJ1-5 provide the parts outside the CDR3, is EAGVVQSPRYKIIEKKQPVAFWCNPISGHNTLYWYLQNLGQGPELLIRYENEEAVDDSQLPKDRFSAERLKGVDSTLKIQPAELGDSAVYLCASSLGTESNQPQHFGDGTRLSIL.

The rearrangement joins TRBV10-3 to TRBJ1-1, with D possibly TRBD1 on 5 matching bases. V lost 4 bases to trimming and J lost 6 bases, with 18 bases between them. There are 15 residues in the CDR3. The germline V gene has CDR1 ENHRY and CDR2 SYGVKD. CDR3 loop: CAISGRQGSGAEAFF. The CDR3, as DNA: TGTGCCATCAGTGGACGCCAGGGTTCGGGTGCTGAAGCTTTCTTT.

The J gene is TRBJ2-1, the V gene TRBV30; D is possibly TRBD2 (5 bases). With 4 bases removed from V and 6 bases from J, the gap between germline ends came to 7 bases. The CDR3 covers 11 residues. CDR1 is GTSNPN, CDR2 SVGIG, per germline (reference sequence). In DNA, the CDR3 is TGTGCCTGGACAGGACTCAATGAGCAGTTCTTC. Residues: CAWTGLNEQFF.

The chain couples TRBV4-1 to TRBJ1-3; D perhaps matches TRBD1 (6 bases). Germline V gives CDR1 MGHRA, CDR2 YSYEKL. The CDR3 length is 15 residues. V shed 2 bases and J shed 0 bases, with 8 bases lying between them. The CDR3 spells CASSQNRASGNTIYF. The CDR3 DNA reads as TGCGCCAGCAGCCAAAACAGGGCCTCTGGAAACACCATATATTTT.

This clone is a singleton in its sample. V usage is TRBV7-2 and J usage is TRBJ2-1, with D uncertain. The CDR3 contains 13 residues. CDR1 is SGHTA and CDR2 is FQGNSA in the germline V gene. The V end lost 0 bases, the J end lost 9 bases, and 9 bases lay between the germline ends. DNA for the CDR3: TGTGCCAGCAGCTTAGCGATCGGTGGTGAGCAGTTCTTC. Its protein is CASSLAIGGEQFF.

This clone came up once. The genes are TRBV2 and TRBJ1-2; no reliable D call. The CDR3 extends over 13 amino acids. Germline loops: CDR1 SNHLY, CDR2 FYNNEI. Between the trimmed V and J ends, which lost 2 bases and 2 bases, there was a span of 6 bases. In DNA form, the CDR3 reads TGTGCCAGCAGTGAAATAGGGAACTATGGCTACACCTTC. It translates to CASSEIGNYGYTF.

The rearrangement uses TRBV2 and TRBJ2-3, with a possible D match to TRBD2 (6 bases). V dropped 6 bases and J dropped 2 bases, with 15 bases sitting between them. Germline V gene sequence: CDR1 SNHLY, CDR2 FYNNEI. This CDR3 is 15 amino acids long. The CDR3 loop is CASRGGLQFTDTQYF. CDR3 coding DNA: TGTGCCAGCAGGGGGGGTCTCCAATTCACAGATACGCAGTATTTT.

This chain joins TRBV4-2 and TRBJ2-7; D not resolved. Germline V lookup: CDR1 LGHNA, CDR2 YNFKEQ. V lost 5 bases and J lost 3, with 5 bases in between. This CDR3 comprises 11 residues. CDR3 nucleotides: TGTGCCAGCAGCTGGGGCTACGAGCAGTACTTC. Amino acid sequence: CASSWGYEQYF.